This T cell receptor beta chain derives from a study of cytomegalovirus exposure and HLA in healthy donors. The CDR3 contains 13 residues. The germline V gene encodes CDR1 SGHDT and CDR2 YYEEEE. V was pared by 1 base and J by 4 bases, with 8 bases between. The PCR contained 60 Vbeta and 13 Jbeta primers. Original handling: Roughly 73 million unique TCR beta chains, 9.5 million to 11 million of them shared, were counted by a later analysis. The method was immunoSEQ multiplex PCR; TCRdb's version includes in-frame clones alone and lacks a portion of them. Clone size and the V and J calls come from that table; the DNA yielded D and trimming. Of 130,000 or so clones listed, over 60% are singletons.

The chain links TRBV5-6 to TRBJ2-5; a weak D match, TRBD1 (6 bases). The sample consisted of PBMCs. The sequence was obtained from a man between 18 and 29 years old in good health and CMV-seronegative. The CDR3 loop is CASSLTGRETQYF. In DNA form, the CDR3 reads TGTGCCAGCAGCTTGACAGGGCGAGAGACCCAGTACTTC.